A single sample is the source of the 11 T cell receptor beta chains below, sequenced in a study of blood T cell repertoires in COVID-19. Here immunoSEQ multiplex PCR was the method, and the copy in TCRdb shows in-frame clones only, minus some. The data show about 110,000 clones, around four fifths seen once. Sample: peripheral blood. The source is a man aged 70-80 years with acute or convalescent COVID-19.

The gene calls are TRBV18 and TRBJ2-5; D remains unclear. This CDR3 has 14 residues. In germline, CDR1 is KGHSH, CDR2 LQKENI. Trimming pared 1 base from V and 3 bases from J, leaving 9 bases between. The CDR3, as DNA: TGTGCCAGCTCACCACGGGCCTCGAAAGAGACCCAGTACTTC. This encodes CASSPRASKETQYF.

Notes on this clone: The same CDR3 is also encoded by other DNA sequences in this sample. The V gene is TRBV9, the J gene TRBJ1-2; D ambiguous. CDR1 is SGDLS and CDR2 is YYNGEE in the germline V gene. The CDR3 sequence is 13 residues long. Trimming stripped 0 bases from V and 6 bases from J, with 9 bases between. The CDR3 sequence is CASSVVAGDGYTF. The CDR3 region has the DNA TGTGCCAGCAGCGTAGTGGCCGGGGATGGCTACACCTTC.

The gene calls are TRBV4-1 and TRBJ1-4; D call uncertain. The germline V and J ends were trimmed by 0 bases and 0 bases, with 8 bases remaining between them. The CDR3 is 16 amino acids. From germline, CDR1 is MGHRA and CDR2 YSYEKL. The CDR3 region is CASSQDFRATNEKLFF. The CDR3, as DNA: TGCGCCAGCAGCCAAGATTTCCGGGCAACTAATGAAAAACTGTTTTTT.

The gene calls are TRBV19 and TRBJ1-5, with 8 bases fitting TRBD1. With V trimmed by 3 bases and J by 7 bases, 5 bases remained unmatched. This CDR3 spans 14 amino acids. The V gene's germline CDR1 is LNHDA and CDR2 SQIVND (reference sequence). The CDR3 nucleotides are TGTGCCAGTAGTATCTTCGGACAGGGCCAGCCCCAGCATTTT. Residues: CASSIFGQGQPQHF.

Here the CDR3 DNA reads TGCGCCAGCAGCCAAGAGAGGATCAACTATGGCTACACCTTC. It translates to CASSQERINYGYTF. This chain connects TRBV4-1 to TRBJ1-2, with no clear D. Germline CDR1 MGHRA, CDR2 YSYEKL. CDR3 length: 14 residues. The V gene lost 0 bases and the J gene lost 2 bases, with 7 bases spanning the gap.

The chain joins TRBV11-1 to TRBJ2-1; D may be TRBD2 (6 bases). V lost 5 bases to trimming and J lost 8 bases, with 16 bases between them. Per germline, CDR1 SGHAT and CDR2 FQDESV (reference sequence). This CDR3 is built from 14 residues. CDR3 DNA sequence: TGTGCCAGCAGCCTTCCGGGACTCCTACATGAGCAGTTCTTC. Residues: CASSLPGLLHEQFF.

The V and J genes are TRBV29-1 and TRBJ1-2, with 12 nucleotides matching TRBD1. This CDR3 region has 12 residues. J lost 8 bases, V lost 6 bases, and 4 bases had no gene match. Germline CDR1 is SQVTM and CDR2 is ANQGSEA. CDR3 amino acids: CSVGQGARGYTF. The CDR3 DNA reads as TGCAGCGTGGGACAGGGGGCGAGGGGCTACACCTTC.

The gene calls are TRBV15 and TRBJ2-3, with TRBD2 matching over 14 bases. The CDR3 length is 19 residues. Germline assignment: CDR1 LNHNV and CDR2 YYDKDF (reference sequence). The V gene end was trimmed by 1 base and the J gene end by 0 bases; junction bases not matched to a gene: 6. The CDR3 DNA sequence: TGTGCCACCAGCAGAGGGGGGACTAGCGGGGGCTTGAGCACAGATACGCAGTATTTT. Its translation is CATSRGGTSGGLSTDTQYF.

The chain links TRBV5-4 to TRBJ1-2; TRBD1 matches at 10 bases. This CDR3 contains 16 residues. V dropped 3 bases and J dropped 6; count of bases not matched to a gene: 11. Germline V lookup: CDR1 SGHNT, CDR2 YYREEE (reference sequence). The CDR3 nucleotides are TGTGCCAGCAGCTCATTCTCGACAGGGGGCGCGGATGGCTACACCTTC. The encoded protein is CASSSFSTGGADGYTF. The entire variable domain, with the rest obtained from reference TRBV5-4 and TRBJ1-2, is as follows: ETGVTQSPTHLIKTRGQQVTLRCSSQSGHNTVSWYQQALGQGPQFIFQYYREEENGRGNFPPRFSGLQFPNYSSELNVNALELDDSALYLCASSSFSTGGADGYTFGSGTRLTVV.

The rearrangement uses TRBV7-9 and TRBJ1-2, with TRBD1 matching over 7 bases. The J segment lost 3 bases and the V segment lost 8 bases, leaving 3 bases of the junction unmatched. This CDR3 region has 12 residues. Germline CDR1 reads SEHNR; CDR2 reads FQNEAQ (reference sequence). CDR3 protein: CASQGGDYGYTF. The DNA of the CDR3 is TGTGCCAGCCAGGGGGGAGACTATGGCTACACCTTC.

This chain joins TRBV5-5 and TRBJ2-1; D is possibly TRBD1 (5 bases). V lost 0 bases and J lost 7, with 14 bases in between. The CDR3 is made up of 15 amino acids. Per the germline V gene, CDR1 is SGHKS and CDR2 is YYEKEE (reference sequence). The CDR3 DNA sequence: TGTGCCAGCAGCTTGGTTTCAGGGTATTTGAATGAGCAGTTCTTC. It encodes CASSLVSGYLNEQFF. The whole variable domain, filled in from reference TRBV5-5 and TRBJ2-1, reads DAGVTQSPTHLIKTRGQQVTLRCSPISGHKSVSWYQQVLGQGPQFIFQYYEKEERGRGNFPDRFSARQFPNYSSELNVNALLLGDSALYLCASSLVSGYLNEQFFGPGTRLTVL.